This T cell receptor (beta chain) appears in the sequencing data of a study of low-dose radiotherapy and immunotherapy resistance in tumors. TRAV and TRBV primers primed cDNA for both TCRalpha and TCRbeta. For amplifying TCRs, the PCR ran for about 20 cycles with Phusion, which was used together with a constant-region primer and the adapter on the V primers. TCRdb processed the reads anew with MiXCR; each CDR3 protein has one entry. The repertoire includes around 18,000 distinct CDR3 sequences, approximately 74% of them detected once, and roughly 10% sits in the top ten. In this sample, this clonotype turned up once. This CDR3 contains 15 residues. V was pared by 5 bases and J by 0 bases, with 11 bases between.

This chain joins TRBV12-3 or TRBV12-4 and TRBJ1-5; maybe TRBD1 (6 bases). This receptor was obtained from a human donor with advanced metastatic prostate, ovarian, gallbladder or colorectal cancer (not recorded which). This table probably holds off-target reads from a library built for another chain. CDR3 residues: CASSRTGNSNQPQHF. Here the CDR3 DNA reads TGTGCCAGCAGTCGAACAGGGAATAGCAATCAGCCCCAGCATTTT.